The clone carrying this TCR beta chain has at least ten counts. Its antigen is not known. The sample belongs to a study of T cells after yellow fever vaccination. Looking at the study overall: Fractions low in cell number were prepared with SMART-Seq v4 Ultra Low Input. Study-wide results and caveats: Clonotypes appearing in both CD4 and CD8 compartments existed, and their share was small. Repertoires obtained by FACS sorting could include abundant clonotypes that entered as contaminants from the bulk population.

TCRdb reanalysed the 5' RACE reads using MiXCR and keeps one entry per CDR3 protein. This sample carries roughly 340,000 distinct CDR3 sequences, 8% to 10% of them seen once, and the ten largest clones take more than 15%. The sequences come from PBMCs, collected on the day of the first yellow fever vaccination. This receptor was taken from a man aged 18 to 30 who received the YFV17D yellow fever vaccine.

The CDR3, as DNA: TGTGCCACCAGCAGAGATTTGGGCTATGAGCAGTTCTTC. It specifies CATSRDLGYEQFF. This chain connects TRBV15 to TRBJ2-1; D is unresolved. Germline V lookup: CDR1 LNHNV, CDR2 YYDKDF (reference sequence). The CDR3 consists of 13 residues. V lost 0 bases and J lost 8, with 8 bases in between.